This T cell receptor (beta chain) was observed in a study of OX40 agonist ivuxolimab in advanced cancers. A note on the overall study: The costimulatory receptor OX40 (CD134) was targeted by ivuxolimab, a fully human IgG2 agonistic monoclonal antibody. Intravenous ivuxolimab was administered to patients every 2 weeks at six dose levels: 0.01, 0.1, 0.3, 1.5, 3 and 10 mg/kg. Of the 50 or so patients in dose escalation, around 20 had hepatocellular carcinoma, around 15 had melanoma, 9 had renal cell carcinoma and 9 had head and neck cancer. The dose-escalation cohort was roughly 80% male with a mean age of about 58 years, ranging from roughly 20 to 85. Patients were allowed to have had prior anti-PD-1, anti-PD-L1 or anti-CTLA-4 therapy, and 30% to 40% of the dose-escalation patients had been treated with checkpoint inhibitors. Three dose-escalation patients achieved partial responses, one with hepatocellular carcinoma and two with cutaneous melanoma. The point of sequencing TCRbeta in the periphery was to test whether ivuxolimab changed TCR sequence diversity and drove clonal T-cell expansion. The paper covers the monotherapy dose-escalation part of the phase I ivuxolimab trial, which included N = 52 patients.

The trial excluded patients who had a history of autoimmune disease or were on systemic immunosuppression. Peripheral blood for TCR sequencing was collected from all dose cohorts at baseline, on cycle 4 day 1, and on cycle 7 day 1. The samples were drawn from a first-in-human, open-label, multicenter phase I dose-escalation trial of ivuxolimab. Adults with locally advanced or metastatic melanoma, renal cell, hepatocellular, or head and neck squamous cell carcinoma were enrolled in the trial. CD4+ and CD8+ T cells were sorted separately from peripheral blood before TCR sequencing. This clone was found once. Its specific antigen is unknown. Base qualities are missing; no much larger clone stands one base away. The study at large found these results: In the 0.1-3.0 mg/kg groups, partial responders had among the lowest normalized peripheral clonal expansion, particularly in CD8+ T cells. After ivuxolimab, more expanded clones were found on average in CD8+ T cells than in CD4+ T cells. Clonal expansion of both CD4+ and CD8+ blood T cells was observed from baseline to week 6 at doses 0.1 to 3.0 mg/kg. The antigen specificity of the clonally expanded peripheral T cells was not determined. Low levels of normalized T-cell clonal expansion were also seen in some patients who did not respond.

For sequencing of the TCRbeta CDR3 region, genomic DNA was extracted from the sorted cells. TCRbeta CDR3 regions were sequenced using the immunoSEQ Assay. TCRdb took over this immuneACCESS table, retaining in-frame rearrangements with V and J assigned. Such tables are incomplete; in checked studies, under half of the missing clones stem from an unresolved V gene, and the remainder is unexplained. The sample table contains about 110,000 clones; only one count was recorded for around 93% of them. Roughly 0.66% of the sample belongs to the ten largest clones. The source is an adult with an advanced solid tumor such as melanoma, head and neck, liver or kidney cancer. This sample comprised CD4+ or CD8+ T cells sorted from blood, obtained in a trial of the OX40 agonist ivuxolimab.

The base sequence is TGTGCCAGCAGTGAGGGGGCGCTTGGCTATGGCTACACCTTC. It translates to CASSEGALGYGYTF. The chain joins TRBV2 to TRBJ1-2; TRBD1 could be the D gene, as 6 bases match. As encoded in the germline V gene, CDR1 is SNHLY while CDR2 is FYNNEI. The CDR3 goes from the cysteine to the phenylalanine over 14 residues. Here the CDR3 DNA is all that survives: 42 bases in frame from base 1. V is pared back by 3 bases and J by 4 bases, with 12 bases lying between the germline termini.